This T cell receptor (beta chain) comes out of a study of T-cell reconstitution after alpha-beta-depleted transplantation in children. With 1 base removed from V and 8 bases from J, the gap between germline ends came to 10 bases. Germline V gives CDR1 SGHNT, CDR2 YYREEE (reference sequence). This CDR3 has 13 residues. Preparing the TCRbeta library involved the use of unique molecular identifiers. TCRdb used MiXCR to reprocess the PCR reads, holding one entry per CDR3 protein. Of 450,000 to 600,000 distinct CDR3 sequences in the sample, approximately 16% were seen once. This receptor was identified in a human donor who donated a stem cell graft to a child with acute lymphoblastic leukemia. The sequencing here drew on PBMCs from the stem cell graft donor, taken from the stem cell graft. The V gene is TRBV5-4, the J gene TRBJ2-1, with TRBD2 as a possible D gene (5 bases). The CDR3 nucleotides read TGTGCCAGCAGCTTGTTGGGGAGATATGAGCAGTTCTTC. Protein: CASSLLGRYEQFF. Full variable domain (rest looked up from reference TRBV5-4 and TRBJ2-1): ETGVTQSPTHLIKTRGQQVTLRCSSQSGHNTVSWYQQALGQGPQFIFQYYREEENGRGNFPPRFSGLQFPNYSSELNVNALELDDSALYLCASSLLGRYEQFFGPGTRLTVL.